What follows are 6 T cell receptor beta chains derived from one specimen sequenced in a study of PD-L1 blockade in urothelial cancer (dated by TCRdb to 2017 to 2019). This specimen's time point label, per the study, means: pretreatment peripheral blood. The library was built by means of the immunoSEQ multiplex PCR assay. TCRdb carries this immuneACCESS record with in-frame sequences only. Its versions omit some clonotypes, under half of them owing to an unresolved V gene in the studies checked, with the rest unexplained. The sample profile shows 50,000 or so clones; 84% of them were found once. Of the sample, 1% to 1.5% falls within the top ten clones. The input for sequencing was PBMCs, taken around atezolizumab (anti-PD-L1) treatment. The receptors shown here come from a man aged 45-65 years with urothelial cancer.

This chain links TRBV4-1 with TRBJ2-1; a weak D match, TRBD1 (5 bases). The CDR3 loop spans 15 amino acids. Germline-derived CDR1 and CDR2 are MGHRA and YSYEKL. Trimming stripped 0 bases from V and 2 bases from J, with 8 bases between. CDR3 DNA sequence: TGCGCCAGCAGCCAAGAGCTGACAGCCTACAATGAGCAGTTCTTC. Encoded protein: CASSQELTAYNEQFF.

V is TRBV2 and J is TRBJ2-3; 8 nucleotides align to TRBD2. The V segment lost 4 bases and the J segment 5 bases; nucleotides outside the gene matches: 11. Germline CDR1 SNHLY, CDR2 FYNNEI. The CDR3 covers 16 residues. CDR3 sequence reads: CASSAWERESGDTQYF. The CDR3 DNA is TGTGCCAGCAGTGCGTGGGAGCGGGAGTCTGGAGATACGCAGTATTTT. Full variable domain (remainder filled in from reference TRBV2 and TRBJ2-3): EPEVTQTPSHQVTQMGQEVILRCVPISNHLYFYWYRQILGQKVEFLVSFYNNEISEKSEIFDDQFSVERPDGSNFTLKIRSTKLEDSAMYFCASSAWERESGDTQYFGPGTRLTVL.

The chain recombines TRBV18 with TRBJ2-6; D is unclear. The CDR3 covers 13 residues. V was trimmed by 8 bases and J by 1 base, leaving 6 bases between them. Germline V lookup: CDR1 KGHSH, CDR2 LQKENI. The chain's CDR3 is CASLISGANVLTF. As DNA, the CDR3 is TGTGCCAGCCTAATATCTGGGGCCAACGTCCTGACTTTC. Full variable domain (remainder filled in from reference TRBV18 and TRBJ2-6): NAGVMQNPRHLVRRRGQEARLRCSPMKGHSHVYWYRQLPEEGLKFMVYLQKENIIDESGMPKERFSAEFPKEGPSILRIQQVVRGDSAAYFCASLISGANVLTFGAGSRLTVL.

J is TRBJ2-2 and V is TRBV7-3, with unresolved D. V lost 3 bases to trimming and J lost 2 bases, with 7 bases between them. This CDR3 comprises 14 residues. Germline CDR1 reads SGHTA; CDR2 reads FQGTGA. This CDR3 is CASSFGRNTGELFF. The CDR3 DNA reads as TGTGCCAGCAGCTTTGGCAGAAACACCGGGGAGCTGTTTTTT.

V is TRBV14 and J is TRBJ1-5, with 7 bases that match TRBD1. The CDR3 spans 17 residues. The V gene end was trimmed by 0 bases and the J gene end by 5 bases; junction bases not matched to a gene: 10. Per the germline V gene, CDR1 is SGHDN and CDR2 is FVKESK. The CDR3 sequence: CASSQEAGTAWDQPQHF. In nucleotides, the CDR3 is TGTGCCAGCAGCCAAGAAGCCGGGACAGCTTGGGATCAGCCCCAGCATTTT.

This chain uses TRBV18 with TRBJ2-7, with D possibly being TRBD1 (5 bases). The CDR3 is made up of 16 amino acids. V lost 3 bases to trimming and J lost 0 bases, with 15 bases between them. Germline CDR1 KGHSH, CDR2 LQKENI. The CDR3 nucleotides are TGTGCCAGCTCACCGGTCCCTCAGGGAATCTCCTACGAGCAGTACTTC. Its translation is CASSPVPQGISYEQYF.